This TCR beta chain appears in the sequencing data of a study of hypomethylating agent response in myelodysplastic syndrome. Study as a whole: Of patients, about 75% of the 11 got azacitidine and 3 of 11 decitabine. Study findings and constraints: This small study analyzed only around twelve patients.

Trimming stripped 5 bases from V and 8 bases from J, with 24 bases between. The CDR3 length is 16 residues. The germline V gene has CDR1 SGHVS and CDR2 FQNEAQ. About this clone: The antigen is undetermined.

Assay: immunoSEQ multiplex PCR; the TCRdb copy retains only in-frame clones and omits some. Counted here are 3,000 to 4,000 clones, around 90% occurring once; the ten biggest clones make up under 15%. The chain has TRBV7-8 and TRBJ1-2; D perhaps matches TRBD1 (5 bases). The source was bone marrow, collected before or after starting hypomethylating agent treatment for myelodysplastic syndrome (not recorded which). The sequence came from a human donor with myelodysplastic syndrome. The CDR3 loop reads CASSPPAAGLPEGYTF. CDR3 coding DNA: TGTGCCAGCAGCCCCCCCGCGGCAGGGCTCCCTGAGGGCTACACCTTC.